This TCR beta chain was found in a study of T-cell reconstitution after alpha-beta-depleted transplantation in children. Many counts were recorded for this clonotype. For TCRbeta, the library was prepared with unique molecular identifiers. Each CDR3 protein is one row after TCRdb ran MiXCR on the PCR reads. Of 280,000 or so distinct CDR3 sequences listed, approximately 10% are singletons. The receptor was derived from a male patient aged 2-15 years who had a stem cell transplant for chronic granulomatous disease, so the T cells may come from the graft donor. Sequences were derived from peripheral blood, sampled 180 days after TCRalphabeta/CD19-depleted stem cell transplant.

CDR3 nucleotides: TGCAGTGCCCTCGGACAGGGTAGGAGTAATTCACCCCTCCACTTT. Translation: CSALGQGRSNSPLHF. The chain recombines TRBV20-1 with TRBJ1-6; 8 bases are a match to TRBD1. V lost 6 bases, J lost 6 bases, and 10 bases stayed unmatched. Per germline, CDR1 DFQATT and CDR2 SNEGSKA (reference sequence). CDR3 length equals 15 residues.